The source of this TCR beta chain is a study of sequential checkpoint blockade in melanoma. Study-wide context: First-line arms were nivolumab then ipilimumab, or the reverse, randomized 1:1. Each arm's sequence ended with maintenance nivolumab.

This CDR3 is built from 15 residues. The V gene end was trimmed by 1 base and the J gene end by 0 bases; junction bases not matched to a gene: 2. CDR1 and CDR2 from the germline V gene are MGHRA and YSYEKL. As for treatment: randomized to nivolumab then ipilimumab (arm A) or the reverse (arm B). No patient had prior DNA-damaging chemotherapy. Sorted cells were live CD3+CD8+, lacking CD19 and CD56, from PBMCs. This clone came up a few times. Sequencing used immunoSEQ multiplex PCR; TCRdb keeps in-frame clones, though not all of them. The sample carries roughly 2,900 clones, roughly three fifths recorded once.

The TCR comes from a human donor with melanoma. Sequenced material: CD8+ T cells sorted from blood (inferred from file names), taken from a patient given nivolumab and ipilimumab in sequence. The chain combines TRBV4-1 with TRBJ2-7, with 8 bases lining up with TRBD2. The CDR3 is CASSQAAGASYEQYF. The CDR3 bases are TGCGCCAGCAGCCAAGCAGCGGGGGCCTCCTACGAGCAGTACTTC.